A single sample is the source of the 2 T cell receptor beta chains below, sequenced in a study of regulatory T cells in long-lasting Graves disease. Time point meaning: persistent/refractory GD, antithyroid drugs over 5 years with positive TRAb. Preparation of the TCR library used RNA extracted from PBMCs. In building TCR beta libraries, iRepertoire HTBI primers were used together with Arm-PCR of CDR3 regions. Each CDR3 protein gets one entry after TCRdb re-called the multiplex PCR reads with MiXCR. The data show fewer than 400,000 distinct CDR3 sequences, with about 20% seen just once and approximately 31% held by the top ten. Sequencing was performed on peripheral blood mononuclear cells (PBMCs), taken when the disease was refractory, from a patient treated with antithyroid drugs. The receptors derive from a female donor with Graves disease.

This clonotype was observed many times. The chain joins TRBV2 to TRBJ2-7; TRBD2 aligns across 10 bases. The junction had 5 bases not matched to a gene; V was cut back by 5 bases and J by 1 base. The CDR3 covers 15 residues. Germline CDR1 SNHLY, CDR2 FYNNEI. The CDR3 DNA reads TGTGCCAGCAGTACCCAACTAGCGGGATCCTACGAGCAGTACTTC. Its translation is CASSTQLAGSYEQYF.

This clonotype was detected many times. This chain uses TRBV24-1 with TRBJ2-7, with D perhaps assigned TRBD1 or TRBD2 (5 bases each). CDR1 is KGHDR, CDR2 SFDVKD, per germline. The V end lost 3 bases, the J end lost 4 bases, and 12 bases lay between the germline ends. The CDR3 covers 14 residues. CDR3 protein: CATSDPGTEYEQYF. DNA of the CDR3: TGTGCCACCAGTGATCCCGGGACCGAATACGAGCAGTACTTC.